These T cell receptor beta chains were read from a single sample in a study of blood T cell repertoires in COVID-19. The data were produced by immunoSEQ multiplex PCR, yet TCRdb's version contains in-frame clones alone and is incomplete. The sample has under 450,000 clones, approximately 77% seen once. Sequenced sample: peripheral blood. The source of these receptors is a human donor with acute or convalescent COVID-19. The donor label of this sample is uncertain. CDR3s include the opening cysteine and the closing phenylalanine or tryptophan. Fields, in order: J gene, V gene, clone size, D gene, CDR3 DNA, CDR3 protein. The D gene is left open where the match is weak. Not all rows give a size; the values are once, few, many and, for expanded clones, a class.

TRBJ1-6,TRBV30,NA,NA,TGTGCCTGGCGGCGTTCACAGGTCTTGGGTCGGTATAATTCACCCCTCCACTTT,CAWRRSQVLGRYNSPLHF
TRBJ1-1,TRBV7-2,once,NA,TGTGCCAGCAGCTCTGGACAGAACACTGAAGCTTTCTTT,CASSSGQNTEAFF
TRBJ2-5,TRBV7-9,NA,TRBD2,TGTGCCAGTCGTCTAGCGGGAGGGGAGGAGACCCAGTACTTC,CASRLAGGEETQYF
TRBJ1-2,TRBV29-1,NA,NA,TGCAGCGTGGGCCCCACAGGCTATGGCTACACCTTC,CSVGPTGYGYTF
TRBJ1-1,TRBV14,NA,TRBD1,TGTGCCAGCAGCCGACTGGGACAGGAATCCACTGAAGCTTTCTTT,CASSRLGQESTEAFF
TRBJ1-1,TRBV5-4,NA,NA,TGTGCCAGCAGCTTGGACAGGGTGAACACTGAAGCTTTCTTT,CASSLDRVNTEAFF
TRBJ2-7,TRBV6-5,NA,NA,TGTGCCAGCAGTATTCAGTGGCGGGGAATGTACGAGCAGTACTTC,CASSIQWRGMYEQYF
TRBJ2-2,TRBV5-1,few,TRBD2,TGCGCCAGCAAACCGATAGCGGGAGGCGAGTCCGGGGAGCTGTTTTTT,CASKPIAGGESGELFF
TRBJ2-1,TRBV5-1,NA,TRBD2,TGCGCCAGCAGCCGGACTAGCGGGGGGGAGACGTTCTTC,CASSRTSGGETFF
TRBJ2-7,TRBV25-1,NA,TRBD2,TGTGCCAGCAGAGGGGCGGGAGGCGAGGACGAGCAGTACTTC,CASRGAGGEDEQYF
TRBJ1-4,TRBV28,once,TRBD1,TGTGCCAGCAGTGACCCCGGGACAGGGAGCGAAAAACTGTTTTTT,CASSDPGTGSEKLFF
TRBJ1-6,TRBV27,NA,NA,TGTGCCAGCAGTAACCAAGGGACTGACTCCTATAATTCACCCCTCCACTTT,CASSNQGTDSYNSPLHF
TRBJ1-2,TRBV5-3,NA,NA,TGTGCCAGAAGCTCGGACAGAAACATTTATGGCTACACCTTC,CARSSDRNIYGYTF
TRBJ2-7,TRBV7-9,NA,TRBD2,TGTGCCAGCAGCTTCAGCGGGGAAAGCTCCTACGAGCAGTACTTC,CASSFSGESSYEQYF
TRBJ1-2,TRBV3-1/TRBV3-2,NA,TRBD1,TGTGCCAGCAGCCAGACACTCGGACAGGGGAACTATGGCTACACCTTC,CASSQTLGQGNYGYTF
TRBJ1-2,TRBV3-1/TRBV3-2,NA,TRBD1,TGTGCCAGCAGCCAAGCTGATTACAGGGGCCCCCGATTGGGCTATGGCTACACCTTC,CASSQADYRGPRLGYGYTF
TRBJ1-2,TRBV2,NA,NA,TGTGCCAGCAGTGAAGCAACCGGGACAACGAGTCAGTATGGCTACACCTTC,CASSEATGTTSQYGYTF
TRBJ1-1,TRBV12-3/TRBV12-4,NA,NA,TGTGCCAGCAGTTTAAGAGGGAGGGCTGAAGCTTTCTTT,CASSLRGRAEAFF
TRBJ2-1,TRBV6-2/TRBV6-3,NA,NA,TGTGCCAGCAGTTACCAGCCTAGGATCAATGAGCAGTTCTTC,CASSYQPRINEQFF
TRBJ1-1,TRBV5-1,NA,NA,TGCGCCAGCAGTCCCCGGGACACTTCTAACACTGAAGCTTTCTTT,CASSPRDTSNTEAFF
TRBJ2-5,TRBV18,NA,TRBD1,TGTGCCAGCTCACTGCGCGCCCGGGACAGCCAAGAGACCCAGTACTTC,CASSLRARDSQETQYF
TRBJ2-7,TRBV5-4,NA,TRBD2,TGTGCCAGCAGCGAAGGAAGCGGGAGGGCAGGCGAGCAGTACTTC,CASSEGSGRAGEQYF
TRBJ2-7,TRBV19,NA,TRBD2,TGTGCCAGTAGTATCCCGGGAGGGCGGTCCTACGAGCAGTACTTC,CASSIPGGRSYEQYF
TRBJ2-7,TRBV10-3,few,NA,TGTGCCATCAGTGTTTCCGGGACAACCTACGAGCAGTACTTC,CAISVSGTTYEQYF
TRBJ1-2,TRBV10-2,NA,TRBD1,TGCGCCAGCAACCTGGACAGGTCCGTCGGTGGCTACACCTTC,CASNLDRSVGGYTF
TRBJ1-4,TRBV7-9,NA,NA,TGTGCCAGCAGCTTAGCGGCAACAACTAATGAAAAACTGTTTTTT,CASSLAATTNEKLFF
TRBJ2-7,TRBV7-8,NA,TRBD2,TGTGCCAGCAGCTCCGGGACTAGCGGGTACGAGCAGTACTTC,CASSSGTSGYEQYF
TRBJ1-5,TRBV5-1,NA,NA,TGCGCCAGCAGCCCCGGGACACTAGATCAGCCCCAGCATTTT,CASSPGTLDQPQHF
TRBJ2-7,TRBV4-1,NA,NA,TGCGCCAGCAGCCCAAATGACCGGGACACCACCTACGAGCAGTACTTC,CASSPNDRDTTYEQYF
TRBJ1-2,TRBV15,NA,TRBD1,TGTGCCACCAGCAGAGACGCCGGGACAGACTATGGCTACACCTTC,CATSRDAGTDYGYTF
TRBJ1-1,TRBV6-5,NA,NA,TGTGCCAGCAGTCGCGACACAAAAGCTTTCTTT,CASSRDTKAFF
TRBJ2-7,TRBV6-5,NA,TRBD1,TGTGCCAGCAGCCACCCGGGGACAGGGGAATACGAGCAGTACTTC,CASSHPGTGEYEQYF
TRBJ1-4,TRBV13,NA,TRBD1,TGTGCCAGCAGCTATAAGACAGGGTTGGTAACTAATGAAAAACTGTTTTTT,CASSYKTGLVTNEKLFF
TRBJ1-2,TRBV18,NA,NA,TGTGCCAGCTCACCAGCTAGTGGCACTTACTATGGCTACACCTTC,CASSPASGTYYGYTF
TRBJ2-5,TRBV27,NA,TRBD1,TGTGCCAGCAGTACGGACAGGGTTCAAGAGACCCAGTACTTC,CASSTDRVQETQYF
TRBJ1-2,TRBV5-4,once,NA,TGTGCCAGCAGCAGTAAACAGGGACCCCCTGGCTACACCTTC,CASSSKQGPPGYTF
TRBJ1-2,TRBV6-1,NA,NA,TGTGCCAGCAGTGAAGCATCGGCTGGAGCAACCCCGGGGACCTTC,CASSEASAGATPGTF
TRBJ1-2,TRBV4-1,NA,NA,TGCGCCAGCAGCCAGGCCGGGACACTAATAAATGGCTACACCTTC,CASSQAGTLINGYTF
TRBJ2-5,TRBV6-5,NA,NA,TGTGCCAGCAGTTATTCTTCCGGGACACCGCAAGAGACCCAGTACTTC,CASSYSSGTPQETQYF
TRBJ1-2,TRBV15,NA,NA,TGTGCCACCAGCACGACCTTCAAGGCGGGGCGATTATATGGCTACACCTTC,CATSTTFKAGRLYGYTF
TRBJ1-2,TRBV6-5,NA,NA,TGTGCCAGCAGTTCCACGCGGAGTGGCTACACCTTC,CASSSTRSGYTF
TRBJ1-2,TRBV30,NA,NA,TGTGCCTGTGGCGGGGGGCTCGGCTATGGCTACACCTTC,CACGGGLGYGYTF
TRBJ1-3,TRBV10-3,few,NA,TGTGCCATCAGTGATTACGGTGGAAACACCATATATTTT,CAISDYGGNTIYF
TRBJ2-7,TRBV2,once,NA,TGTGCCTCTGAGGGATCCCCTCGCGAGCAGTACTTC,CASEGSPREQYF
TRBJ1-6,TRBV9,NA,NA,TGTGCCAGCAGCCCCCAGACAGGTCGGAATAATTCACCCCTCCACTTT,CASSPQTGRNNSPLHF
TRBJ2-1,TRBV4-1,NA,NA,TGCGCCAGCAGCCACCCTAGGGGCCTTCACTACAATGAGCAGTTCTTC,CASSHPRGLHYNEQFF
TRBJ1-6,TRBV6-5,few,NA,TGTGCCAGCAGTCGGGGGGGGGTAAATTCACCCCTCCACTTT,CASSRGGVNSPLHF
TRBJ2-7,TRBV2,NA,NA,TGTGCCAGCAATGACAGACTCTACGAGCAGTACTTC,CASNDRLYEQYF
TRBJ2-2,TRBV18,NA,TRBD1,TGTGCCAGCTCCCGACAGGGGCCAAACACCGGGGAGCTGTTTTTT,CASSRQGPNTGELFF
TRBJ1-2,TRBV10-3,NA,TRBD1,TGTGCCATCAGCAAACAGGGGACTAACTATGGCTACACCTTC,CAISKQGTNYGYTF
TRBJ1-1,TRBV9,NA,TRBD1,TGTGCCAGCAGCGTAGACGATCAGGGGGCGGACACTGAAGCTTTCTTT,CASSVDDQGADTEAFF